The rows below give T cell receptor beta chains drawn from one sample of a study of CD8 T cells in Susac syndrome. TCRdb reanalysed the immunoSEQ multiplex PCR reads using MiXCR and keeps one entry per CDR3 protein. Here the sample spans about 400,000 distinct CDR3 sequences, 75% to 90% being singletons. Sequenced: CD8+ T cells from PBMCs. Source of these receptors: a human donor with multiple sclerosis. CDR3s include the opening cysteine and the closing phenylalanine or tryptophan. A D gene is named only where the DNA matches it firmly. Only some rows state a clone size, as once, few, many or a class for expanded clones.

size	V	D	J	CDR3	DNA
.	TRBV6-5	.	TRBJ1-1	CASRLSSEAFF	TGTGCCAGCCGCCTCTCGAGTGAAGCTTTCTTT
once	TRBV28	.	TRBJ2-5	CASSFLSTAKTQYF	TGTGCCAGCAGCTTCCTATCGACTGCGAAGACCCAGTACTTC
few	TRBV7-9	TRBD1	TRBJ1-1	CASRSTGGYTEAFF	TGTGCCAGCAGGTCTACAGGGGGCTATACTGAAGCTTTCTTT
.	TRBV5-4	.	TRBJ1-2	CASSLARSFNYGYTF	TGTGCCAGCAGCTTGGCCCGATCCTTTAACTATGGCTACACCTTC
.	TRBV5-1	.	TRBJ2-7	CASRVGVSAQGEQYF	TGCGCCAGCAGGGTAGGGGTGAGCGCCCAGGGCGAGCAGTACTTC
.	TRBV12-3/TRBV12-4	.	TRBJ1-1	CASSTPSPTEAFF	TGTGCCAGCAGTACACCATCACCCACTGAAGCTTTCTTT
once	TRBV5-1	.	TRBJ2-7	CASSSWDGGYEQYF	TGCGCCAGCAGCAGCTGGGACGGAGGCTACGAGCAGTACTTC
.	TRBV5-1	.	TRBJ2-6	CASSGAGRANVLTF	TGCGCCAGCAGCGGTGCCGGGAGGGCCAACGTCCTGACTTTC
once	TRBV27	.	TRBJ1-1	CASSKVGGESEAFF	TGTGCCAGCAGTAAAGTAGGAGGAGAGAGTGAAGCTTTCTTT
.	TRBV20-1	.	TRBJ1-2	CSARRAELGYTF	TGCAGTGCTAGAAGGGCCGAGCTTGGCTACACCTTC
.	TRBV4-1	.	TRBJ1-1	CASSQDGQLNTEAFF	TGCGCCAGCAGCCAAGATGGGCAGTTGAACACTGAAGCTTTCTTT
.	TRBV29-1	TRBD1	TRBJ1-2	CSVPVWTGDDYGYTF	TGCAGCGTCCCAGTCTGGACAGGCGACGACTATGGCTACACCTTC
once	TRBV20-1	.	TRBJ2-2	CSADKDDSPGELFF	TGCAGTGCTGACAAAGACGACAGTCCCGGGGAGCTGTTTTTT
few	TRBV7-2	.	TRBJ2-1	CASSLVSYNEQFF	TGTGCCAGCAGTTTGGTTTCCTACAATGAGCAGTTCTTC
.	TRBV5-4	.	TRBJ2-2	CASSFSVGELFF	TGTGCCAGCAGTTTTAGCGTCGGGGAGCTGTTTTTT
.	TRBV6-1	.	TRBJ2-1	CASRVDGWWNEQFF	TGTGCCAGCAGAGTGGACGGGTGGTGGAATGAGCAGTTCTTC
once	TRBV28	.	TRBJ2-5	CASSLTVEETQYF	TGTGCCAGCAGTTTAACAGTAGAAGAGACCCAGTACTTC
.	TRBV9	TRBD2	TRBJ2-3	CASSGLASDTQYF	TGTGCCAGCAGCGGACTAGCGAGCGATACGCAGTATTTT
.	TRBV27	TRBD1	TRBJ1-1	CASRIPGGTEAFF	TGTGCCAGCAGGATCCCAGGGGGCACTGAAGCTTTCTTT
.	TRBV27	.	TRBJ2-7	CASSFPHEQYF	TGTGCCAGCAGTTTCCCCCACGAGCAGTACTTC
.	TRBV6-1	.	TRBJ1-1	CASSWGNTEAFF	TGTGCCAGCAGTTGGGGGAACACTGAAGCTTTCTTT
.	TRBV7-9	TRBD2	TRBJ2-5	CASTSRGEETQYF	TGTGCCAGCACCTCCCGGGGGGAAGAGACCCAGTACTTC
.	TRBV27	TRBD1	TRBJ1-2	CASSYGTGYNYGYTF	TGTGCCAGCAGTTACGGGACAGGGTATAACTATGGCTACACCTTC
.	TRBV7-9	TRBD1	TRBJ1-1	CASSLAYGTGRDSEAFF	TGTGCCAGCAGCTTGGCCTATGGGACAGGGAGGGATTCTGAAGCTTTCTTT
.	TRBV11-2	TRBD1	TRBJ2-2	CASSLWGQVKQTGELFF	TGTGCCAGCAGCTTATGGGGACAGGTCAAGCAGACCGGGGAGCTGTTTTTT